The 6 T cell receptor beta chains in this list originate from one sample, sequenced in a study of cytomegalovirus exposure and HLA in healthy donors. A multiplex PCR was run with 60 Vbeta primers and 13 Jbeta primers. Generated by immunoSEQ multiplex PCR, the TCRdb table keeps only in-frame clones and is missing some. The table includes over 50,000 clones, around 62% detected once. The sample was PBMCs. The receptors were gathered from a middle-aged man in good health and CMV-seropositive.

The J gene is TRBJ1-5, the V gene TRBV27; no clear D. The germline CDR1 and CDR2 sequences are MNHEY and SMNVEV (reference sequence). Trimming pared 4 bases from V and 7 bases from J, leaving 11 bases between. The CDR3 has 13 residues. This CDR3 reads CASSSREGQPQHF. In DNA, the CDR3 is TGTGCCAGCAGTTCCCGGGAAGGACAGCCCCAGCATTTT.

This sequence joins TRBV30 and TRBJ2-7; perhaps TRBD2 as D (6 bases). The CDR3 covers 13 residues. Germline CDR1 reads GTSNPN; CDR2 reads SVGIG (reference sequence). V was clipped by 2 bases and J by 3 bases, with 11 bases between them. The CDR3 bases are TGTGCCTGGAGTCACCGGGGGTACTACGAGCAGTACTTC. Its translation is CAWSHRGYYEQYF.

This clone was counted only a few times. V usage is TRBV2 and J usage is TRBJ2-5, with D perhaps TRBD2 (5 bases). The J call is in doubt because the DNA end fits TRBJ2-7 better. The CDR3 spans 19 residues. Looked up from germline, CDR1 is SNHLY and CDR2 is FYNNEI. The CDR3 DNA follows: TGTGCCAGGGGAGTACAGAGGGCCGTGAACAGCGTGCACTCCTACGAGCAGTACTTC. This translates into CARGVQRAVNSVHSYEQYF.

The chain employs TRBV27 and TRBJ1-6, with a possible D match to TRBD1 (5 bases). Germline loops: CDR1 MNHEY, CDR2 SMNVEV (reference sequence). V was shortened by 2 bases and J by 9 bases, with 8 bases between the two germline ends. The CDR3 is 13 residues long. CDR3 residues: CASSLGGISPLHF. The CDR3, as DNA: TGTGCCAGCAGTTTAGGGGGGATTTCACCCCTCCACTTT.

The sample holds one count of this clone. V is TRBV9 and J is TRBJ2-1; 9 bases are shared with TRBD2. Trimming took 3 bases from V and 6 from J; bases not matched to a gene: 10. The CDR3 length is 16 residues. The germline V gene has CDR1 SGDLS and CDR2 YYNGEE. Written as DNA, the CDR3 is TGTGCCAGCAGCGAACCTGCGGGGGGGCCCGGCAATGAGCAGTTCTTC. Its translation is CASSEPAGGPGNEQFF.

CDR3 nucleotide sequence: TGTGCCAGCAGCCCGGGGACTAGCGGGAAGAATGAGCAGTTCTTC. Translating it yields CASSPGTSGKNEQFF. The chain is built from TRBV27 and TRBJ2-1, with TRBD2 matching 13 bases. CDR1 and CDR2 from the germline V gene are MNHEY and SMNVEV (reference sequence). The CDR3 spans 15 residues. V lost 6 bases and J lost 7; bases outside the gene matches: 6.